This entry lists 17 T cell receptor beta chains sequenced from one sample in a study of T cells after posttransplantation cyclophosphamide. Sequencing was performed with immunoSEQ multiplex PCR; in TCRdb, only in-frame clones are kept and a portion is missing. The sample contains more than 4,500 clones, 65% to 85% of which appear only once. Cyclophosphamide on days +3 and +4 followed busulfan-fludarabine conditioning and a marrow graft. The starting material was CD4+ T cells sorted from blood, obtained 350 to 380 days after allogeneic stem cell transplant with posttransplant cyclophosphamide. The receptors shown here come from a male patient aged 45 to 59 who received an allogeneic stem cell transplant from a related donor and was CMV-positive. Some T cells may trace back to the graft donor.

The chain joins TRBV4-1 to TRBJ2-1; D perhaps matches TRBD2 (5 bases). CDR3 length: 18 amino acids. The germline V and J ends were trimmed by 4 bases and 3 bases, with 22 bases remaining between them. The germline gives CDR1 MGHRA, CDR2 YSYEKL. In DNA, the CDR3 is TGCGCCAGCAGCCCCTTACCTCTTTCGGAGGCGAACTACAATGAGCAGTTCTTC. This translates into CASSPLPLSEANYNEQFF.

The chain has TRBV4-1 and TRBJ2-2; 7 bases align to TRBD1. This CDR3 contains 16 residues. The V and J ends lost 2 bases and 1 base, in that order; junction bases with no gene match: 4. Germline CDR1 and CDR2: MGHRA and YSYEKL. Here the CDR3 reads CASSQRAGGNTGELFF. In DNA, the CDR3 is TGCGCCAGCAGCCAACGAGCAGGGGGGAACACCGGGGAGCTGTTTTTT.

The sample holds a few counts of this clone. The rearrangement links TRBV2 to TRBJ2-3, with TRBD2 identical over 13 bases. Germline V lookup: CDR1 SNHLY, CDR2 FYNNEI. The CDR3 contains 16 residues. The trim removed 7 bases at V and 4 bases at J, leaving 8 bases unmatched. CDR3 sequence reads: CASTIGLAGAADTQYF. The DNA of the CDR3 is TGTGCCAGCACTATCGGACTAGCGGGAGCCGCAGATACGCAGTATTTT.

The V gene is TRBV7-6, the J gene TRBJ2-5; D is unclear. The last part of the DNA fits TRBJ2-7 better; the J call may be wrong. The CDR3 consists of 15 residues. The V gene's germline CDR1 is SGHVS and CDR2 FNYEAQ. The CDR3 DNA is TGTGCCAGCAGCTTAGCGTCAGGTAGGAACGACGAGCAGTACTTC. It encodes CASSLASGRNDEQYF.

CDR3 loop: CASSVSSGDHGYTF. The CDR3 DNA follows: TGTGCCAGCAGCGTATCATCAGGGGATCATGGCTACACCTTC. The chain has TRBV9 and TRBJ1-2; TRBD1 is a possible D gene (6 bases). This CDR3 spans 14 amino acids. V dropped 1 base and J dropped 6 bases, with 13 bases sitting between them. CDR1 and CDR2 from the germline V gene are SGDLS and YYNGEE.

The V gene is TRBV5-1, the J gene TRBJ2-7; a weak D match, TRBD1 (6 bases). Deletions cut 3 bases from V and 7 bases from J, with 20 bases between. Germline CDR1 SGHRS, CDR2 YFSETQ. The CDR3 sequence is 15 residues long. The CDR3 sequence is CASSSTPAGDREQYF. The CDR3, as DNA: TGCGCCAGCAGCTCTACCCCGGCAGGGGATCGGGAGCAGTACTTC.

This chain joins TRBV7-2 and TRBJ2-7; TRBD1 matches 8 bases. The CDR3 runs 15 residues. The V segment lost 3 bases and the J segment 6 bases; nucleotides outside the gene matches: 10. Per germline, CDR1 SGHTA and CDR2 FQGNSA. The DNA for the CDR3 is TGTGCCAGCAGCTTCTCCCGACAGGGGCTCAGCGAGCAGTACTTC. Translated: CASSFSRQGLSEQYF.

The rearrangement uses TRBV6-5 and TRBJ1-6, with 9 bases that match TRBD1. This CDR3 spans 14 amino acids. Germline loops: CDR1 MNHEY, CDR2 SVGAGI. J was trimmed by 7 bases and V by 6 bases; bases with no gene match: 4. CDR3 in DNA: TGTGCCAGCAGCGGGACAGGGTGGAATTCACCCCTCCACTTT. Its protein product is CASSGTGWNSPLHF.

The chain carries TRBV5-6 and TRBJ1-4, with a weak D call TRBD1 (6 bases). V gave up 4 bases and J gave up 4 bases, with 14 bases separating them. Germline CDR1 SGHDT, CDR2 YYEEEE. This CDR3 comprises 15 residues. DNA of the CDR3: TGTGCCAGCAGCATCACAGGGCCCCTTAATGAAAAACTGTTTTTT. Protein product: CASSITGPLNEKLFF.

The rearrangement links TRBV5-1 to TRBJ2-7; 8 bases agree with TRBD1. With V trimmed by 0 bases and J by 3 bases, 2 bases remained unmatched. The CDR3 contains 14 residues. CDR1 and CDR2 (germline): SGHRS, YFSETQ. In nucleotides, the CDR3 is TGCGCCAGCAGCTTGGTGACAGGGGACTACGAGCAGTACTTC. Its translation: CASSLVTGDYEQYF.

The chain is built from TRBV7-2 and TRBJ1-2, with D tentatively TRBD1 (6 bases). Trimming left V 5 bases short and J 5 bases short, with 15 bases between. Germline V gene sequence: CDR1 SGHTA, CDR2 FQGNSA. The CDR3 loop spans 14 amino acids. The CDR3 region has the DNA TGTGCCAGCAGCCGACTTGGGCAGGGGTATGGCTACACCTTC. This gives the protein CASSRLGQGYGYTF. The whole variable domain, filled in from reference TRBV7-2 and TRBJ1-2, reads GAGVSQSPSNKVTEKGKDVELRCDPISGHTALYWYRQSLGQGLEFLIYFQGNSAPDKSGLPSDRFSAERTGGSVSTLTIQRTQQEDSAVYLCASSRLGQGYGYTFGSGTRLTVV.

The J gene is TRBJ1-3, the V gene TRBV5-6; possibly TRBD1 for D (5 bases). Germline CDR1 and CDR2: SGHDT and YYEEEE. This CDR3 comprises 14 residues. Between the trimmed V and J ends, which lost 3 bases and 1 base, there was a span of 8 bases. CDR3 DNA sequence: TGTGCCAGCAGCTGGACACAGTCTGGAAACACCATATATTTT. Residues: CASSWTQSGNTIYF.

The chain is built from TRBV4-2 and TRBJ2-1, with D maybe TRBD1 (5 bases). Trimming took 0 bases from V and 7 from J, leaving 10 bases between them. Per germline, CDR1 LGHNA and CDR2 YNFKEQ. This CDR3 is 14 amino acids long. CDR3 in amino acids: CASSQDQGANEQFF. As DNA, the CDR3 is TGTGCCAGCAGCCAAGATCAAGGGGCGAATGAGCAGTTCTTC.

The chain couples TRBV20-1 to TRBJ2-7; possibly TRBD2 for D (5 bases). In germline, CDR1 is DFQATT, CDR2 SNEGSKA (reference sequence). This CDR3 is built from 11 residues. V lost 6 bases to trimming and J lost 7 bases, with 13 bases between them. The CDR3 nucleotides are TGCAGTGCCGACGCCGGGGAGGAGCAGTACTTC. Encoded protein: CSADAGEEQYF.

This chain uses TRBV7-9 with TRBJ2-4, with 8 nucleotides matching TRBD1. CDR3 length: 15 amino acids. Germline CDR1 is SEHNR and CDR2 is FQNEAQ (reference sequence). Trimming at V came to 5 bases and at J to 7 bases, leaving 10 bases not matched to a gene. Here the CDR3 DNA reads TGTGCCAGCAGCAATTTCAGGGGGCGGGTGAACATTCAGTACTTC. Protein sequence: CASSNFRGRVNIQYF.

This chain uses TRBV7-6 with TRBJ1-1; D gene unclear. The CDR3 consists of 15 residues. CDR1 and CDR2 from the germline V gene are SGHVS and FNYEAQ. Trimming removed 5 bases at V and 4 bases at J, with 17 bases between. The CDR3 coding sequence is TGTGCCAGCAGCCCGATTGCCCACTCAGGCACTGAAGCTTTCTTT. Translating gives CASSPIAHSGTEAFF. Filled out from reference TRBV7-6 and TRBJ1-1, the complete variable domain reads GAGVSQSPRYKVTKRGQDVALRCDPISGHVSLYWYRQALGQGPEFLTYFNYEAQQDKSGLPNDRFSAERPEGSISTLTIQRTEQRDSAMYRCASSPIAHSGTEAFFGQGTRLTVV.

This sequence joins TRBV11-3 and TRBJ2-1, with no clear D. CDR1 is SGHNT, CDR2 YENEEA, per germline. Trimming shortened V by 2 bases and J by 12 bases, and 20 bases separated the two germline ends. The CDR3 covers 15 residues. The CDR3: CASSLLRVAPGGQFF. CDR3 bases: TGTGCCAGCAGCTTACTCCGGGTAGCTCCCGGTGGGCAGTTCTTC.